Included here is one T cell receptor beta chain sequence, with context. The PCR was carried out with 60 Vbeta primers and 13 Jbeta primers. Assay: immunoSEQ multiplex PCR; the TCRdb copy retains only in-frame clones and omits some. The sample has roughly 45,000 clones; the top ten hold 1.8%. This sample stems from a study of cytomegalovirus exposure and HLA in healthy donors. This clonotype was obtained from a woman aged 25 to 39 in good health and CMV-seronegative. The sequencing input was PBMCs.

For the CDR3, the DNA is TGTGCCAGCAGTTTCCCCCCCGGGACAGGAGAGACCCAGTACTTC. This codes for CASSFPPGTGETQYF. The chain is built from TRBV28 and TRBJ2-5; 8 bases align to TRBD1. The CDR3 sequence is 15 residues long. Germline CDR1 and CDR2: MDHEN and SYDVKM. Unmatched junction bases numbered 7, after V lost 3 bases and J lost 4 bases. The full variable domain, its missing parts supplied by reference TRBV28 and TRBJ2-5, is DVKVTQSSRYLVKRTGEKVFLECVQDMDHENMFWYRQDPGLGLRLIYFSYDVKMKEKGDIPEGYSVSREKKERFSLILESASTNQTSMYLCASSFPPGTGETQYFGPGTRLLVL.